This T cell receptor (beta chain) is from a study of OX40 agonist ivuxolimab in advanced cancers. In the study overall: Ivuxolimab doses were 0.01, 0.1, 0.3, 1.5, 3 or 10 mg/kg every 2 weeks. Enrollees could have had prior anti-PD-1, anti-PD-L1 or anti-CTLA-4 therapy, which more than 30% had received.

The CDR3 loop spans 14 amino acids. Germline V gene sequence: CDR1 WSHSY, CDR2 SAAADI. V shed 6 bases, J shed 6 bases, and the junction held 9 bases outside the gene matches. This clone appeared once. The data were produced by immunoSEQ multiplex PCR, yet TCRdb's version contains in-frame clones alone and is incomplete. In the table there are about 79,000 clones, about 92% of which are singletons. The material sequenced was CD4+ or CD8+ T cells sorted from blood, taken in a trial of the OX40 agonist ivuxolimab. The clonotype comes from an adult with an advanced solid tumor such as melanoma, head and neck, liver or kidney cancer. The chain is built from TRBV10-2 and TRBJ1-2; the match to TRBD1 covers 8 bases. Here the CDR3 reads CASRGRTGPDGYTF. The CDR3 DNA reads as TGCGCCAGCAGGGGGAGGACAGGGCCCGATGGCTACACCTTC.